This T cell receptor (beta chain) derives from a study of CD4 T cells in relation to SARS-CoV-2 and coronaviruses. As for the study in general: After 10 days of antigen culture, PBMC TCR beta CDR3s were sequenced.

Clones were read by immunoSEQ multiplex PCR, and TCRdb kept only the in-frame ones, dropping some. Here the sample spans 20,000 to 25,000 clones, 76% being singletons. The unexposed donors gave CD4+ T cells in about 2011-2019, prior to COVID-19. Isolation of CD4+ T cells took place after approximately 10 days in culture. Cells permitting, SARS-CoV-2 S/N and four cold-coronavirus spikes were tested on unexposed-donor CD4+ T cells. As concerns this clone: Its antigen remains unknown.

This sequence was found in a human donor in good health. Sequenced: CD4+ T cells from PBMCs, cultured in vitro.

CDR3 in amino acids: CASSMGTGDHNEQFF. The CDR3, as DNA: TGTGCCAGCAGTATGGGAACAGGGGACCACAATGAGCAGTTCTTC. This chain links TRBV25-1 with TRBJ2-1, with 7 bases that match TRBD1. V shed 5 bases and J 5 bases; nucleotides not matched to a gene: 9. Germline CDR1 reads MGHDK; CDR2 reads SYGVNS. This CDR3 spans 15 amino acids.